This TCR beta chain was documented in a study of T cells in Graves' hyperthyroidism and ophthalmopathy. What was amplified from RNA transcripts were TCR beta CDR3 regions. Researchers ran a first-round RT-PCR on the TCR CDR3 using the HTBI primer set. TCRdb processed the multiplex PCR reads anew with MiXCR; each CDR3 protein has one entry. The data hold 300,000 to 450,000 distinct CDR3 sequences, with approximately 25% observed a single time. This clonotype was counted between two and nine times. The CDR3 totals 14 residues. V shed 3 bases and J shed 4 bases, with 13 bases lying between them. Per germline, CDR1 MNHEY and CDR2 SMNVEV (reference sequence).

The chain employs TRBV27 and TRBJ2-7; the D gene could be TRBD1 or TRBD2 (6 bases each). Sequences were obtained from blood. This clonotype was obtained from a man aged 45-60 years with Graves' hyperthyroidism. The CDR3 sequence: CASSFAGQRYEQYF. DNA for the CDR3: TGTGCCAGCAGTTTCGCGGGACAAAGGTACGAGCAGTACTTC.